Listed below are T cell receptor beta chains from one sample, sequenced in a study of cytomegalovirus exposure and HLA in healthy donors. Method: immunoSEQ multiplex PCR; TCRdb's copy keeps in-frame clones and lacks some. The sample shows about 160,000 clones, approximately 80% of them seen only once. Material: PBMCs. The receptors here all came from a young man in good health and CMV-seronegative. The CDR3 runs from the conserved cysteine through the conserved F or W. Fields, in order: D gene, clone size, V gene, J gene, CDR3 DNA, CDR3 protein. D genes are given only for firm matches. The size of a clone is reported for some rows only, either as once, few or many, or as a class for expanded clones.

d_gene: TRBD2; abundance: -; v_gene: TRBV7-6; j_gene: TRBJ2-5; CDR3nt: TGTGCCAGCAGCGGCGGGGGAATCTTCGAGACCCAGTACTTC; CDR3aa: CASSGGGIFETQYF
d_gene: -; abundance: -; v_gene: TRBV6-1; j_gene: TRBJ2-4; CDR3nt: TGTGCCAGCAGTGTTTCGACGGGGTTAGCCAAAAACATTCAGTACTTC; CDR3aa: CASSVSTGLAKNIQYF
d_gene: -; abundance: -; v_gene: TRBV27; j_gene: TRBJ2-1; CDR3nt: TGTGCCAGCAGTTTATTCCCTTTCAATGAGCAGTTCTTC; CDR3aa: CASSLFPFNEQFF
d_gene: -; abundance: -; v_gene: TRBV18; j_gene: TRBJ1-1; CDR3nt: TGTGCCAGCTCACCTTTAGAGGGACACATGGATGGCGCTTTCTTT; CDR3aa: CASSPLEGHMDGAFF
d_gene: -; abundance: -; v_gene: TRBV7-2; j_gene: TRBJ2-1; CDR3nt: TGTGCCAGCAGCTTACCGCAGGGCCCCTACAATGAGCAGTTCTTC; CDR3aa: CASSLPQGPYNEQFF
d_gene: TRBD1; abundance: -; v_gene: TRBV25-1; j_gene: TRBJ2-3; CDR3nt: TGTGCCAGCAGTGATTATCGGACAGGGGATTACAATACGCAGTATTTT; CDR3aa: CASSDYRTGDYNTQYF
d_gene: TRBD2; abundance: -; v_gene: TRBV2; j_gene: TRBJ2-1; CDR3nt: TGTGCCAGCAGTGTGCCAGCGGGAGATGAGCAGTTCTTC; CDR3aa: CASSVPAGDEQFF
d_gene: -; abundance: -; v_gene: TRBV27; j_gene: TRBJ1-1; CDR3nt: TGTGCCAGCAAACGGACAGTGAACACTGAAGCTTTCTTT; CDR3aa: CASKRTVNTEAFF
d_gene: TRBD1; abundance: -; v_gene: TRBV15; j_gene: TRBJ1-2; CDR3nt: TGTGCCACCAGCAACCCGCACAGGGGCTATGGCTACACCTTC; CDR3aa: CATSNPHRGYGYTF
d_gene: -; abundance: -; v_gene: TRBV18; j_gene: TRBJ2-5; CDR3nt: TGTGCCAGCTCCCCAAAGGAAGTCGGGGAGACCCAGTACTTC; CDR3aa: CASSPKEVGETQYF
d_gene: -; abundance: -; v_gene: TRBV29-1; j_gene: TRBJ2-1; CDR3nt: TGCAGCGTTGAGTCCCGCACAGGGATTTCCTACAATGAGCAGTTCTTC; CDR3aa: CSVESRTGISYNEQFF
d_gene: TRBD1; abundance: -; v_gene: TRBV2; j_gene: TRBJ1-3; CDR3nt: TGTGCCAGCAGTAAGACAGGGAAATCTCCTGGAAACACCATATATTTT; CDR3aa: CASSKTGKSPGNTIYF
d_gene: -; abundance: few; v_gene: TRBV9; j_gene: TRBJ1-2; CDR3nt: TGTGCCAGCGGGGGGGGGCCTGTCGGCTACACCTTC; CDR3aa: CASGGGPVGYTF
d_gene: TRBD1; abundance: -; v_gene: TRBV5-1; j_gene: TRBJ1-5; CDR3nt: TGCGCCAGCAGCCCGCAGGGGGCGGGTCAGCCCCAGCATTTT; CDR3aa: CASSPQGAGQPQHF
d_gene: -; abundance: -; v_gene: TRBV6-1; j_gene: TRBJ1-6; CDR3nt: TGTGCCAGCAGTACAACAGGGCCCCTAGGACCCCTCCACTTT; CDR3aa: CASSTTGPLGPLHF
d_gene: TRBD1; abundance: -; v_gene: TRBV19; j_gene: TRBJ2-7; CDR3nt: TGTGCCAGTAGTATAGGGGGACAGGGGTACACCTACGAGCAGTACTTC; CDR3aa: CASSIGGQGYTYEQYF
d_gene: TRBD1; abundance: -; v_gene: TRBV19; j_gene: TRBJ2-2; CDR3nt: TGTGCCAGTAGGTCTCCGGGACAGGGTCTCCTCGGGGAGCTGTTTTTT; CDR3aa: CASRSPGQGLLGELFF
d_gene: TRBD1; abundance: -; v_gene: TRBV9; j_gene: TRBJ2-7; CDR3nt: TGTGCCAGCAGCGCCTTCCCGGGACAGGGAGGCGAGCAGTACTTC; CDR3aa: CASSAFPGQGGEQYF
d_gene: -; abundance: -; v_gene: TRBV11-2; j_gene: TRBJ1-2; CDR3nt: TGTGCCAGCAGGCCATTGAGGGGGTCCTATTTGGGCTACACCTTC; CDR3aa: CASRPLRGSYLGYTF
d_gene: TRBD1; abundance: -; v_gene: TRBV28; j_gene: TRBJ2-5; CDR3nt: TGTGCCAGCAGGTCAGGGGGCGCAGGGCAAGAGACCCAGTACTTC; CDR3aa: CASRSGGAGQETQYF
d_gene: TRBD2; abundance: -; v_gene: TRBV5-1; j_gene: TRBJ2-1; CDR3nt: TGCGCCAGCAGCTCCCGACTGACTAGCGGGGGTTCACGAGGTGAGCAGTTCTTC; CDR3aa: CASSSRLTSGGSRGEQFF
d_gene: TRBD2; abundance: -; v_gene: TRBV6-1; j_gene: TRBJ2-7; CDR3nt: TGTGCCAGCAGCGACGTGGCGGGAGATTACTACGAGCAGTACTTC; CDR3aa: CASSDVAGDYYEQYF
d_gene: -; abundance: once; v_gene: TRBV5-1; j_gene: TRBJ2-3; CDR3nt: TGCGCCAGCAGCTTGGCCGTGGGGGGAGCTAGCACAGATACGCAGTATTTT; CDR3aa: CASSLAVGGASTDTQYF
d_gene: -; abundance: -; v_gene: TRBV27; j_gene: TRBJ2-7; CDR3nt: TGTGCCAGCAGTTCCGACTTGAGCTCCTACGAGCAGTACTTC; CDR3aa: CASSSDLSSYEQYF
d_gene: TRBD1; abundance: -; v_gene: TRBV19; j_gene: TRBJ1-5; CDR3nt: TGTGCCAGTAGTATCTGGACAGGGGTAAGCAATCAGCCCCAGCATTTT; CDR3aa: CASSIWTGVSNQPQHF
d_gene: -; abundance: -; v_gene: TRBV5-6; j_gene: TRBJ2-7; CDR3nt: TGTGCCAGCAGCCATGGCCATAGAGACAGCCTCTACGAGCAGTACTTC; CDR3aa: CASSHGHRDSLYEQYF
d_gene: TRBD1; abundance: -; v_gene: TRBV6-5; j_gene: TRBJ2-5; CDR3nt: TGTGCCAGCAGACTACAGGGGGCAGGGGAGACCCAGTACTTC; CDR3aa: CASRLQGAGETQYF
d_gene: TRBD1; abundance: -; v_gene: TRBV7-8; j_gene: TRBJ1-5; CDR3nt: TGTGCCAGCAGCTTACGGCCTGGGACAGGGTTCAATCAGCCCCAGCATTTT; CDR3aa: CASSLRPGTGFNQPQHF
d_gene: -; abundance: -; v_gene: TRBV28; j_gene: TRBJ2-1; CDR3nt: TGTGCCAGCAGTTTAGCTAGCCTGGTACCGTTCTTC; CDR3aa: CASSLASLVPFF
d_gene: -; abundance: -; v_gene: TRBV2; j_gene: TRBJ1-2; CDR3nt: TGTGCCAGCAGTGAAGCGGACCTCCTCGGAGGGCCTGGTCCCTCTGGCTACACCTTC; CDR3aa: CASSEADLLGGPGPSGYTF
d_gene: -; abundance: -; v_gene: TRBV5-6; j_gene: TRBJ2-7; CDR3nt: TGTGCCAGCAGCTTGACCAGGGACATGGAGCAGTACTTC; CDR3aa: CASSLTRDMEQYF
d_gene: TRBD1; abundance: -; v_gene: TRBV4-1; j_gene: TRBJ1-5; CDR3nt: TGCGCCAGCAGCCAGATACAGGGGAATCAGCCCCAGCATTTT; CDR3aa: CASSQIQGNQPQHF
d_gene: TRBD1; abundance: -; v_gene: TRBV5-1; j_gene: TRBJ1-2; CDR3nt: TGCGCCAGCAGCTGGTCACGGACAGGGGGGAACTATGGCTACACCTTC; CDR3aa: CASSWSRTGGNYGYTF
d_gene: -; abundance: -; v_gene: TRBV18; j_gene: TRBJ2-3; CDR3nt: TGTGCCAGCTCACCTCGAGGGAGCACAGATACGCAGTATTTT; CDR3aa: CASSPRGSTDTQYF
d_gene: -; abundance: -; v_gene: TRBV13; j_gene: TRBJ1-4; CDR3nt: TGTGCCAGCAGCCCTAGAGGTCCAAATGAAAAACTGTTTTTT; CDR3aa: CASSPRGPNEKLFF
d_gene: -; abundance: -; v_gene: TRBV10-3; j_gene: TRBJ2-2; CDR3nt: TGTGCCATCAGTGAACCGGGACAGAACACCGGGGAGCTGTTTTTT; CDR3aa: CAISEPGQNTGELFF
d_gene: TRBD2; abundance: -; v_gene: TRBV9; j_gene: TRBJ2-3; CDR3nt: TGTGCCAGCAATCTAGCGGCTAGCACAGATACGCAGTATTTT; CDR3aa: CASNLAASTDTQYF
d_gene: TRBD1; abundance: -; v_gene: TRBV6-5; j_gene: TRBJ1-1; CDR3nt: TGTGCCAGCAGCGGACAGGGGGATTCTTTCTCTGAAGCTTTCTTT; CDR3aa: CASSGQGDSFSEAFF
d_gene: TRBD1; abundance: once; v_gene: TRBV27; j_gene: TRBJ2-2; CDR3nt: TGTGCCAGCAGTTTATCCCGACAGGGGGCGCTTGGCGGGGAGCTGTTTTTT; CDR3aa: CASSLSRQGALGGELFF
d_gene: -; abundance: -; v_gene: TRBV7-9; j_gene: TRBJ2-5; CDR3nt: TGTTCCAGCAGCCTGGACAGCGAAGAGACCCAGTACTTC; CDR3aa: CSSSLDSEETQYF
d_gene: TRBD1; abundance: -; v_gene: TRBV6-6; j_gene: TRBJ2-1; CDR3nt: TGTGCCAGCAGCCCCTGGGACAGGGGGCCCAATGAGCAGTTCTTC; CDR3aa: CASSPWDRGPNEQFF